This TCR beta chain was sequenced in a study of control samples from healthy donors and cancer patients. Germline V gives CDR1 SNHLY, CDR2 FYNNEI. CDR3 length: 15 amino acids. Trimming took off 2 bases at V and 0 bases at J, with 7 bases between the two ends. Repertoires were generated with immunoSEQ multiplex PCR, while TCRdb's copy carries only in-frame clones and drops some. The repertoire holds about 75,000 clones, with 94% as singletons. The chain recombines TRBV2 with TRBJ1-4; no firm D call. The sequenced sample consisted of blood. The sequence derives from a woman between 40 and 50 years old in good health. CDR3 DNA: TGTGCCAGCAGTGAATCGGGTTCAACTAATGAAAAACTGTTTTTT. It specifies CASSESGSTNEKLFF.